These 17 T cell receptor beta chains originate from one sample sequenced in a study of blood T cells in healthy people across ages. Then a second PCR, running roughly 7 to 11 cycles, was carried out with a sample-barcoded 5' primer and a J-beta primer mix. MiXCR, applied by TCRdb to the 5' RACE reads, yields one record per CDR3 protein. The data hold roughly 1.4 million distinct CDR3 sequences, with 55% to 75% observed a single time. Source material: blood. These TCRs come from a man younger than 35 in good health.

This rearrangement joins TRBV4-2 to TRBJ1-5, with D possibly being TRBD1 (6 bases). The CDR3 contains 13 residues. Germline CDR1 LGHNA, CDR2 YNFKEQ. The ends were cut back, 5 bases at V and 7 bases at J, with 12 bases in the middle. The CDR3 DNA follows: TGTGCCAGCAGCTACGACAGGATCCAGCCCCAGCATTTT. Encoded protein: CASSYDRIQPQHF.

The chain links TRBV29-1 to TRBJ2-5; D possibly corresponds to TRBD2 (7 bases). The V gene's germline CDR1 is SQVTM and CDR2 ANQGSEA. The CDR3 covers 12 residues. The V and J ends lost 3 bases and 7 bases respectively, with 12 bases between them. CDR3 sequence (DNA): TGCAGCGTTGACAGGGAGGGGGGGACCCAGTACTTC. The encoded protein is CSVDREGGTQYF.

The CDR3 sequence is CSVRGLGANTEAFF. Written as DNA, the CDR3 is TGCAGCGTCCGAGGGCTAGGCGCGAACACTGAAGCTTTCTTT. This chain joins TRBV29-1 and TRBJ1-1; D unresolved. V was clipped by 6 bases and J by 1 base, with 15 bases between them. The germline V gene encodes CDR1 SQVTM and CDR2 ANQGSEA. The CDR3 is made up of 14 amino acids.

This clonotype was seen more than once but under ten times. The chain carries TRBV7-2 and TRBJ2-7; weak D call: TRBD2 (5 bases). Germline CDR1 SGHTA, CDR2 FQGNSA. Trimming shortened V by 5 bases and J by 3 bases, and 17 bases separated the two germline ends. The CDR3 is made up of 15 amino acids. CDR3 in amino acids: CASSLGSFEGYEQYF. Written as DNA, the CDR3 is TGTGCCAGCAGCCTTGGGAGCTTTGAGGGCTACGAGCAGTACTTC.

V gene TRBV27 combines with J gene TRBJ1-2; D gene uncertain. Germline V CDR1 and CDR2: MNHEY, SMNVEV (reference sequence). Trimming took off 2 bases at V and 8 bases at J, with 12 bases between the two ends. This CDR3 comprises 13 residues. CDR3 residues: CASSLGRSRGYTF. The DNA of the CDR3 is TGTGCCAGCAGTTTAGGTCGAAGTAGAGGCTACACCTTC.

V is TRBV7-2 and J is TRBJ2-4, with TRBD2 matching over 8 bases. The J call may not be correct, given that the DNA end is closer to TRBJ2-5. The CDR3 has 15 residues. The germline CDR1 and CDR2 sequences are SGHTA and FQGNSA. For the CDR3, the DNA is TGTGCCAGCAGCTTACAAGCGGGAGCAGGAGAGACCCAGTACTTC. Amino acid sequence: CASSLQAGAGETQYF.

The chain uses TRBV6-2 or TRBV6-3 and TRBJ2-3, with TRBD2 matching over 10 bases. The CDR3 runs 13 residues. Trimming took 11 bases from V and 1 from J; bases not matched to a gene: 3. Germline values: CDR1 MNHEY, CDR2 SVGEGT. The CDR3, as DNA: TGTGCCCACGGACTAGCGGGCACAGATACGCAGTATTTT. This sequence encodes CAHGLAGTDTQYF.

This sequence joins TRBV5-1 and TRBJ2-5; D unresolved. The CDR3 contains 15 residues. The ends were cut back, 2 bases at V and 4 bases at J, with 15 bases in the middle. CDR1 SGHRS and CDR2 YFSETQ come from the germline V gene. The CDR3 DNA is TGCGCCAGCAGCTTCAGCAAGCGCCGCCCAGAGACCCAGTACTTC. It yields the protein CASSFSKRRPETQYF.

Note on this clonotype: Sequence at one end of the junction differs from germline and may be a read error. This chain joins TRBV7-9 and TRBJ2-7, with 12 bases identical to TRBD2. The DNA matches TRBJ2-5 better at its end, which makes the J call doubtful. Germline CDR1 and CDR2: SEHNR and FQNEAQ (reference sequence). The CDR3 is made up of 16 amino acids. The CDR3 nucleotides read TGTGTCAGCAGCCGGGGACTAGCGGGCTTAGGGGAGACCCAGTACTTC. Its translation is CVSSRGLAGLGETQYF.

The V gene is TRBV6-6, the J gene TRBJ1-3; 8 nucleotides align to TRBD1. The CDR3 totals 14 residues. Germline-derived CDR1 and CDR2 are MNHNY and SVGAGI (reference sequence). With V trimmed by 2 bases and J by 6 bases, 3 bases remained unmatched. The CDR3 DNA sequence: TGTGCCAGCAGTTACGGGGGACAGGCAAACACCATATATTTT. Residues: CASSYGGQANTIYF.

This clonotype was detected only a few times. This chain links TRBV29-1 with TRBJ1-2, with 11 bases identical to TRBD1. The germline V gene has CDR1 SQVTM and CDR2 ANQGSEA. V was clipped by 6 bases and J by 9 bases; unmatched bases: 6. The CDR3 runs 12 residues. CDR3 sequence: CSVEGQGGSYTF. CDR3 DNA: TGCAGCGTAGAGGGACAGGGGGGGAGCTACACCTTC.

This clonotype came up a few times. The rearrangement joins TRBV4-1 to TRBJ2-7, with D possibly being TRBD1 (5 bases). Germline loops: CDR1 MGHRA, CDR2 YSYEKL. V dropped 0 bases and J dropped 6 bases, with 9 bases sitting between them. CDR3 length equals 13 residues. CDR3: CASSQEGVGEQYF. The CDR3 nucleotides are TGCGCCAGCAGCCAAGAAGGGGTGGGCGAGCAGTACTTC.

The chain combines TRBV20-1 with TRBJ2-1; TRBD2 matches at 7 bases. The J call may be in error: the DNA end matches TRBJ2-7 better. The CDR3 spans 13 residues. Germline V gene sequence: CDR1 DFQATT, CDR2 SNEGSKA (reference sequence). The CDR3 sequence is CSAWTSGYNEQYF. The CDR3 DNA sequence: TGCAGTGCCTGGACTAGTGGTTACAATGAGCAGTACTTC.

The rearrangement uses TRBV20-1 and TRBJ1-2; D is unresolved. The CDR3 runs 14 residues. With 4 bases removed from V and 2 bases from J, the gap between germline ends came to 14 bases. Germline V gene sequence: CDR1 DFQATT, CDR2 SNEGSKA (reference sequence). The CDR3 sequence is CSATRPEENYGYTF. DNA of the CDR3: TGCAGTGCTACCCGACCGGAGGAGAACTATGGCTACACCTTC.

V usage is TRBV7-9 and J usage is TRBJ2-1; 12 bases align to TRBD2. Germline-derived CDR1 and CDR2 are SEHNR and FQNEAQ (reference sequence). The CDR3 totals 14 residues. The V and J ends lost 10 bases and 7 bases, in that order; junction bases with no gene match: 8. The CDR3 loop reads CANRPGLAGNEQFF. The CDR3 nucleotides are TGTGCCAACAGACCCGGACTAGCGGGGAATGAGCAGTTCTTC.

The V and J genes are TRBV3-1 and TRBJ2-6; TRBD1 might be the D (6 bases). V lost 0 bases to trimming and J lost 1 base, with 10 bases between them. The V gene's germline CDR1 is LGHDT and CDR2 YNNKEL (reference sequence). This CDR3 has 17 amino acids. The CDR3 loop is CASSQEEGHSGANVLTF. CDR3 sequence (DNA): TGTGCCAGCAGCCAAGAAGAGGGACATTCTGGGGCCAACGTCCTGACTTTC.

This sequence joins TRBV4-1 and TRBJ2-1, with D perhaps matching TRBD1 (6 bases). Germline assignment: CDR1 MGHRA and CDR2 YSYEKL. This CDR3 has 18 residues. Trimming took 2 bases from V and 0 from J, leaving 17 bases between them. DNA of the CDR3: TGCGCCAGCAGCCAAAAAGCACCCGACAGGAGCTCCTACAATGAGCAGTTCTTC. Its translation: CASSQKAPDRSSYNEQFF.